These 8 T cell receptor beta chains came from one sample sequenced in a study of cytomegalovirus exposure and HLA in healthy donors. The PCR contained 60 Vbeta and 13 Jbeta primers. Here immunoSEQ multiplex PCR was the method, and the copy in TCRdb shows in-frame clones only, minus some. The table has over 130,000 clones, more than 60% seen once; the top ten hold 6.5%. The sample consisted of PBMCs. All receptors derive from a woman aged 55-70 years in good health and CMV-seronegative.

The V call is TRBV6-1, the J call TRBJ2-3, with a tentative D call TRBD2 (5 bases). Per the germline V gene, CDR1 is MNHNS and CDR2 is SASEGT. The CDR3 loop spans 15 amino acids. V lost 6 bases and J 3 bases, leaving 16 bases between the germline ends. CDR3 in DNA: TGTGCCAGCAGACTAGACCCGATTGATACAGATACGCAGTATTTT. Protein sequence: CASRLDPIDTDTQYF.

The chain links TRBV6-1 to TRBJ1-1, with D unclear. The CDR3 is 14 amino acids. Germline CDR1 reads MNHNS; CDR2 reads SASEGT. The germline V and J ends were trimmed by 4 bases and 1 base, with 10 bases remaining between them. The CDR3 DNA follows: TGTGCCAGCAGTGCCAAACGGGAGAACACTGAAGCTTTCTTT. Translating it yields CASSAKRENTEAFF.

The chain is built from TRBV5-1 and TRBJ1-1; D unclear. Trimming shortened V by 3 bases and J by 1 base, and 4 bases separated the two germline ends. The CDR3 consists of 12 residues. The germline CDR1 and CDR2 sequences are SGHRS and YFSETQ. CDR3 in amino acids: CASSSGNTEAFF. The DNA for the CDR3 is TGCGCCAGCAGCTCAGGGAACACTGAAGCTTTCTTT. Using reference TRBV5-1 and TRBJ1-1 for the parts outside the CDR3, the full variable domain is KAGVTQTPRYLIKTRGQQVTLSCSPISGHRSVSWYQQTPGQGLQFLFEYFSETQRNKGNFPGRFSGRQFSNSRSEMNVSTLELGDSALYLCASSSGNTEAFFGQGTRLTVV.

A few counts support this clone. The gene calls are TRBV6-5 and TRBJ2-1; D unresolved. CDR1 is MNHEY, CDR2 SVGAGI, per germline. This CDR3 is 12 amino acids long. V was trimmed by 6 bases and J by 5 bases, leaving 8 bases between them. CDR3 nucleotides: TGTGCCAGCAGCCCCAGAAACAATGAGCAGTTCTTC. It codes for CASSPRNNEQFF.

J is TRBJ2-7 and V is TRBV7-3; maybe TRBD2 (6 bases). Trimming removed 5 bases at V and 4 bases at J, with 18 bases between. The V gene's germline CDR1 is SGHTA and CDR2 FQGTGA. The CDR3 totals 15 residues. The CDR3 nucleotides read TGTGCCAGCAGCCCCTCCTCGGGGGTGGGGTACGAGCAGTACTTC. This translates into CASSPSSGVGYEQYF.

The chain recombines TRBV7-3 with TRBJ1-4; perhaps TRBD1 as D (6 bases). The CDR3 runs to 15 residues. Germline CDR1 reads SGHTA; CDR2 reads FQGTGA. Trimming stripped 2 bases from V and 1 base from J, with 8 bases between. Here the CDR3 reads CASSLAGVTNEKLFF. The CDR3 DNA follows: TGTGCCAGCAGCTTAGCAGGGGTAACTAATGAAAAACTGTTTTTT.

The chain carries TRBV19 and TRBJ2-1; unclear D gene. Germline lookup yields CDR1 LNHDA and CDR2 SQIVND (reference sequence). CDR3 length: 14 amino acids. V lost 4 bases, J lost 5 bases, and 12 bases lay in between. The CDR3 spells CASSTYTSNNEQFF. CDR3 nucleotides: TGTGCCAGTAGTACGTATACATCCAACAATGAGCAGTTCTTC.

The rearrangement joins TRBV5-1 to TRBJ1-1, with D tentatively TRBD1 (6 bases). The CDR3 length is 16 residues. V lost 5 bases and J 3 bases, leaving 20 bases between the germline ends. CDR1 is SGHRS, CDR2 YFSETQ, per germline. The CDR3 reads CASSPTQGRWHTEAFF. The CDR3 bases are TGCGCCAGCAGTCCTACCCAGGGGAGATGGCACACTGAAGCTTTCTTT.